This T cell receptor beta chain was retrieved from a study of blood T cell repertoires in COVID-19 (dated by TCRdb to about 2020). Concerning the study at large: The collaborator samples originated in the United States, Italy and Spain and spanned the acute and convalescent phases of COVID-19. The material from the prospective study consisted of cDNA or gDNA derived from T cells, B-cell-depleted T cells, or PBMCs. Subjects who had been exposed to COVID-19, were actively infected with it, or had recovered from it provided the deeply sampled blood TCRbeta repertoires that made up the dataset. The repertoires were released in a freely available public database intended as a resource for research on the immune response to SARS-CoV-2. Samples were obtained from the ongoing ImmuneRACE study (first 160 participants) and from roughly 1,300 subjects provided by 6 global collaborators. A de-identified subject ID, COVID-19 status, age in years and sex were almost always included in the sample metadata. HLA class I and class II types, where available, came from metadata supplied by the sample provider rather than from assay-based typing.

About this clone itself: It has no known antigen specificity. Base-call qualities are not available, and no considerably larger clone is one nucleotide away.

TCRbeta CDR3 regions were amplified from genomic DNA using the immunoSEQ Assay, a bias-controlled multiplex PCR. Processing in the source paper ran as follows. The number of nucleated cells in each sample was estimated by amplification of reference gene primers within the assay. To quantify the absolute abundance of each unique TCRbeta CDR3 rearrangement, sequence reads were collapsed and filtered. Productive Simpson clonality was computed per sample as the square root of Simpson's diversity index over productive rearrangements. TCRdb retrieved this table from immuneACCESS and kept in-frame rearrangements only. Not all clones are present; in checked studies, unresolved V genes account for under half, and no reason is known for the remainder. That table furnishes V, J and clone size, whereas the DNA furnished D and trimming. The sample table lists about 88,000 clones, 88% of them with a count of one. Of the sample, 2.9% is held by the ten largest clones.

Study-wide conclusions, independent of this receptor: The quantity of clinical and demographic metadata differed by source and by participant and was supplied without curation.

The CDR3, from cysteine to phenylalanine, totals 14 residues. Only the CDR3 DNA stays, 42 bases, in frame from base 1. V is pruned by 3 bases and J by 1 base, leaving 2 bases of the junction without a gene match. CDR1 and CDR2 (LNHDA, SQIVND) derive from the germline V gene (reference sequence). Each collaborating institution followed its own protocols to collect whole blood in K2EDTA tubes. For TCRbeta analysis, collaborators shipped samples as frozen whole blood, isolated PBMCs, or DNA extracted from either of those sample types. Here the chain combines TRBV19 and TRBJ1-1; a stretch of 7 junction bases matches TRBD1. This TCR came from an elderly woman with acute or convalescent COVID-19. Sequenced sample: peripheral blood. The CDR3 protein: CASSMYRGNTEAFF. The DNA sequence is TGTGCCAGTAGTATGTACAGGGGGAACACTGAAGCTTTCTTT.